These T cell receptor beta chains were read from a single sample in a study of shared clonotypes between healthy human individuals. The protocol was immunoSEQ multiplex PCR, while the TCRdb copy is restricted to in-frame clones and leaves out a portion. Among 1.5 million to 2.5 million clones listed, less than 95% were seen once. The sequencing input was naive CD8+ T cells sorted from blood. The source of these receptors is a man younger than 30 in good health. CDR3s include the opening cysteine and the closing phenylalanine or tryptophan. Each record gives: clone size, CDR3 length, D gene, J gene, V gene, CDR3 protein, CDR3 DNA. A D gene is named only where the DNA matches it firmly. Clone size is shown for a subset of rows, as once, few, many or a class of expanded clone.

-,14,-,TRBJ1-1,TRBV28,CASSLGGGDTEAFF,TGTGCCAGCAGTTTAGGAGGGGGAGACACTGAAGCTTTCTTT
-,13,-,TRBJ1-2,TRBV29-1,CSVGETADYGYTF,TGCAGCGTTGGTGAGACAGCCGACTATGGCTACACCTTC
-,14,-,TRBJ2-5,TRBV28,CASSLVGLGETQYF,TGTGCCAGCAGTTTGGTGGGGCTCGGGGAGACCCAGTACTTC
-,16,TRBD1,TRBJ2-3,TRBV5-8,CASSLGTGYMTDTQYF,TGTGCCAGCAGCCTCGGGACAGGGTATATGACAGATACGCAGTATTTT
-,16,-,TRBJ1-5,TRBV4-1,CASSQEFSGFNQPQHF,TGCGCCAGCAGCCAAGAGTTTTCTGGATTCAATCAGCCCCAGCATTTT
-,15,-,TRBJ1-2,TRBV5-6,CASSTMAGRVRGYTF,TGTGCCAGCAGCACCATGGCCGGCAGGGTCCGTGGCTACACCTTC
-,15,-,TRBJ2-2,TRBV6-6,CASSYSGLNTGELFF,TGTGCCAGCAGTTACTCAGGCTTAAACACCGGGGAGCTGTTTTTT
once,12,-,TRBJ2-1,TRBV10-3,CAISYSGNEQFF,TGTGCCATCAGCTATAGCGGCAATGAGCAGTTCTTC
-,17,-,TRBJ1-1,TRBV27,CASSLSLGRDIGTEAFF,TGTGCCAGCAGTTTATCCCTCGGGAGGGACATCGGCACTGAAGCTTTCTTT
-,14,-,TRBJ2-7,TRBV5-5,CASSLTAGAREQYF,TGTGCCAGCAGCCTCACAGCAGGGGCACGGGAGCAGTACTTC
once,14,-,TRBJ1-3,TRBV7-9,CASSLPGQGNTIYF,TGTGCCAGCAGCTTACCGGGACAAGGAAACACCATATATTTT
-,15,TRBD1,TRBJ2-3,TRBV13,CASSLGRGLTDTQYF,TGTGCCAGCAGCTTAGGGAGGGGGCTGACAGATACGCAGTATTTT
-,13,-,TRBJ2-7,TRBV4-1,CASSQEQGAEQYF,TGCGCCAGCAGCCAAGAACAGGGTGCCGAGCAGTACTTC
-,15,TRBD2,TRBJ2-7,TRBV5-8,CASSQTSGGDAEQYF,TGTGCCAGCAGCCAAACTAGCGGGGGGGACGCCGAGCAGTACTTC
once,15,TRBD1,TRBJ2-7,TRBV4-1,CASSFRDRGPYEQYF,TGCGCCAGCAGCTTCCGGGACAGGGGCCCCTACGAGCAGTACTTC
-,15,-,TRBJ2-7,TRBV7-9,CASSLASGYSNEQYF,TGTGCCAGCAGCTTAGCATCAGGGTATAGCAACGAGCAGTACTTC
once,15,-,TRBJ1-1,TRBV2,CASSDEEFPQSEAFF,TGTGCCAGCAGTGATGAGGAGTTCCCCCAATCTGAAGCTTTCTTT
-,13,TRBD1,TRBJ2-5,TRBV5-8,CASSLDREETQYF,TGTGCCAGCAGCCTGGACAGGGAAGAGACCCAGTACTTC
-,14,-,TRBJ1-5,TRBV27,CASSPLRPNQPQHF,TGTGCCAGCAGTCCCCTTCGTCCAAATCAGCCCCAGCATTTT
-,15,-,TRBJ1-1,TRBV2,CASSEGPGLNTEAFF,TGTGCCAGCAGTGAAGGTCCGGGGCTGAACACTGAAGCTTTCTTT
once,13,-,TRBJ2-7,TRBV5-1,CASSFRVNYEQYF,TGCGCCAGCAGCTTCAGGGTAAACTACGAGCAGTACTTC
-,13,-,TRBJ2-2,TRBV30,CAWSEEFTGELFF,TGTGCCTGGAGTGAGGAATTCACCGGGGAGCTGTTTTTT
few,15,TRBD1,TRBJ1-1,TRBV10-1,CASSAAGGLDTEAFF,TGCGCCAGCAGTGCGGCAGGGGGCCTTGATACTGAAGCTTTCTTT
-,14,TRBD1,TRBJ2-7,TRBV28,CASYRTGVGYEQYF,TGTGCCAGCTACCGGACAGGGGTCGGGTACGAGCAGTACTTC
-,15,-,TRBJ1-1,TRBV7-9,CASSLVGGEDTEAFF,TGTGCCAGCAGCTTAGTAGGGGGTGAAGACACTGAAGCTTTCTTT
-,14,-,TRBJ2-7,TRBV7-2,CASSLGISSYEQYF,TGTGCCAGCAGCTTAGGTATAAGCTCCTACGAGCAGTACTTC
-,14,TRBD1,TRBJ2-3,TRBV2,CASSETGATDTQYF,TGTGCCAGCAGTGAAACAGGGGCCACAGATACGCAGTATTTT
once,14,TRBD1,TRBJ1-1,TRBV27,CASSTRTGVTEAFF,TGTGCCAGCAGTACGAGAACAGGGGTCACTGAAGCTTTCTTT
-,13,-,TRBJ2-1,TRBV9,CASSPGPYNEQFF,TGTGCCAGCAGCCCGGGGCCCTACAATGAGCAGTTCTTC
once,14,-,TRBJ2-3,TRBV27,CASSFGQPTDTQYF,TGTGCCAGCAGTTTTGGACAGCCCACAGATACGCAGTATTTT
-,16,TRBD1,TRBJ1-2,TRBV7-9,CASSFRDREPNYGYTF,TGTGCCAGCAGCTTCCGGGACAGGGAACCTAACTATGGCTACACCTTC
-,15,TRBD2,TRBJ2-7,TRBV6-1,CASSGLLAGAYEQYF,TGTGCCAGCAGTGGGCTACTAGCGGGAGCCTACGAGCAGTACTTC
-,15,-,TRBJ1-4,TRBV5-6,CASSARDEGGEKLFF,TGTGCCAGCAGCGCCCGGGACGAGGGTGGTGAAAAACTGTTTTTT
-,14,-,TRBJ2-7,TRBV4-3,CASSQVSSGAEQYF,TGCGCCAGCAGCCAAGTATCTTCGGGAGCCGAGCAGTACTTC
-,13,-,TRBJ2-5,TRBV7-8,CASSLGEGETQYF,TGTGCCAGCAGCTTAGGGGAAGGGGAGACCCAGTACTTC
once,14,-,TRBJ1-1,TRBV21-1,CASSKGRNPKGAFF,TGTGCCAGCAGCAAAGGGAGGAACCCCAAGGGAGCTTTCTTT
-,14,-,TRBJ1-1,TRBV7-8,CASSKDGRNTEAFF,TGTGCCAGCAGCAAGGACGGACGGAACACTGAAGCTTTCTTT
-,14,TRBD1,TRBJ2-7,TRBV5-1,CASSSGQGNYEQYF,TGCGCCAGCAGCTCGGGACAGGGAAACTACGAGCAGTACTTC
-,15,-,TRBJ1-1,TRBV19,CASEGDQTVNTEAFF,TGTGCCAGCGAGGGGGACCAGACCGTGAACACTGAAGCTTTCTTT
-,17,TRBD2,TRBJ2-2,TRBV7-6,CASSFSPSGANTGELFF,TGTGCCAGCAGCTTCTCCCCGAGCGGGGCCAACACCGGGGAGCTGTTTTTT
-,11,-,TRBJ2-7,TRBV7-2,CASSYSGEQYF,TGTGCCAGCAGCTACTCGGGAGAGCAGTACTTC
-,17,TRBD1,TRBJ1-5,TRBV28,CASSPTGGTYSNQPQHF,TGTGCCAGCAGTCCGACAGGGGGGACCTATAGCAATCAGCCCCAGCATTTT
-,18,TRBD2,TRBJ2-7,TRBV7-6,CASSLGEAGGSPLYEQYF,TGTGCCAGCAGCTTAGGGGAGGCGGGAGGTTCCCCTCTCTACGAGCAGTACTTC
-,18,TRBD1,TRBJ1-5,TRBV4-1,CASSQEQSWTGGTQPQHF,TGCGCCAGCAGCCAAGAACAGAGCTGGACAGGGGGCACTCAGCCCCAGCATTTT
-,13,-,TRBJ1-5,TRBV27,CASSPGANQPQHF,TGTGCCAGCAGTCCCGGGGCCAATCAGCCCCAGCATTTT
-,13,-,TRBJ2-3,TRBV5-1,CASGPSSTDTQYF,TGCGCCAGCGGTCCTTCTAGCACAGATACGCAGTATTTT
-,15,TRBD1,TRBJ2-3,TRBV7-9,CASSLRQGITDTQYF,TGTGCCAGCAGCTTACGACAGGGAATCACAGATACGCAGTATTTT